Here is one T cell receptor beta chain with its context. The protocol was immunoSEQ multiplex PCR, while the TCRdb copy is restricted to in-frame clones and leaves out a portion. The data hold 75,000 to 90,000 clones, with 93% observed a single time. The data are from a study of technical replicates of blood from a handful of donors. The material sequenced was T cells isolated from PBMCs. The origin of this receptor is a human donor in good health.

CDR3 sequence reads: CSVGQGQGLNQPQHF. Here the CDR3 DNA reads TGCAGCGTGGGCCAGGGACAGGGACTCAATCAGCCCCAGCATTTT. The chain is built from TRBV29-1 and TRBJ1-5, with 9 bases lining up with TRBD1. V trimming: 6 bases; J trimming: 3 bases; junction bases outside the gene matches: 9. This CDR3 is 15 amino acids long. Germline lookup yields CDR1 SQVTM and CDR2 ANQGSEA.